Each of the 26 T cell receptor beta chains below was sequenced from the same sample in a study of cytomegalovirus exposure and HLA in healthy donors (dated by TCRdb to about 2017). The library relied on the immunoSEQ multiplex PCR assay. A mixture of 60 forward primers for TCR Vbeta segments and 13 reverse primers for TCR Jbeta segments was used in the multiplex PCR. TCRdb's version of the immuneACCESS table is confined to in-frame rearrangements and falls short of the full clone set. An unresolved V gene accounts for under half of the shortfall where checked; the remainder is of unknown origin. The sample contains about 59,000 clones, about 80% of them found a single time. The ten largest clones add up to approximately 3.5% of the sample. Material: PBMCs. All receptors come from a woman aged 40 to 55 in good health and CMV-seronegative.

CDR3 region: CASSVPLNTEAFF. The CDR3 DNA is TGTGCCAGCAGCGTCCCTCTGAACACTGAAGCTTTCTTT. This chain uses TRBV2 with TRBJ1-1; no firm D call. The V gene's germline CDR1 is SNHLY and CDR2 FYNNEI. The CDR3 loop spans 13 amino acids. Trimming stripped 6 bases from V and 0 bases from J, with 8 bases between. The full variable domain, completed using reference TRBV2 and TRBJ1-1, is EPEVTQTPSHQVTQMGQEVILRCVPISNHLYFYWYRQILGQKVEFLVSFYNNEISEKSEIFDDQFSVERPDGSNFTLKIRSTKLEDSAMYFCASSVPLNTEAFFGQGTRLTVV.

CDR3 sequence: CASSQGLAGVEEQYF. The CDR3 coding sequence is TGCGCCAGCAGCCAAGGCCTAGCGGGAGTCGAAGAGCAGTACTTC. The chain employs TRBV4-1 and TRBJ2-7, with 10 bases fitting TRBD2. This CDR3 is 15 amino acids long. V gave up 1 base and J gave up 7 bases; unmatched junction bases: 7. Germline V CDR1 and CDR2: MGHRA, YSYEKL.

The chain carries TRBV6-5 and TRBJ2-1, with D possibly being TRBD2 (5 bases). The V end was cut by 2 bases, the J end by 6 bases, with 8 bases between. There are 13 residues in the CDR3. Germline V gene sequence: CDR1 MNHEY, CDR2 SVGAGI. CDR3 loop: CASSYTLGNEQFF. In DNA, the CDR3 is TGTGCCAGCAGTTACACACTAGGCAATGAGCAGTTCTTC.

This clone was picked up one time. The chain recombines TRBV6-5 with TRBJ1-5; D may be TRBD1 (6 bases). The CDR3 sequence is 15 residues long. Looked up from germline, CDR1 is MNHEY and CDR2 is SVGAGI. CDR3 sequence: CGTKAGGALNQPQHF. In nucleotides, the CDR3 is TGTGGAACCAAGGCTGGGGGCGCGTTGAATCAGCCCCAGCATTTT.

Written as DNA, the CDR3 is TGTGCCAGCAGCGTTTTGTCAGGGTCCAATGAGCAGTTCTTC. This gives the protein CASSVLSGSNEQFF. The rearrangement uses TRBV9 and TRBJ2-1; D is perhaps TRBD1 (5 bases). Between the trimmed V and J ends, which lost 2 bases and 6 bases, there was a span of 12 bases. Germline V gene lookup returns CDR1 SGDLS and CDR2 YYNGEE. The CDR3 is 14 amino acids.

V gene TRBV6-5 combines with J gene TRBJ1-1; 7 bases match TRBD1. This CDR3 comprises 12 residues. V was pared by 8 bases and J by 1 base, with 1 base of the junction left unmatched. Germline V lookup: CDR1 MNHEY, CDR2 SVGAGI. CDR3 coding DNA: TGTGCCAGCCGGACAGGGAACACTGAAGCTTTCTTT. Translated, it gives CASRTGNTEAFF.

V is TRBV7-6 and J is TRBJ2-6, with D perhaps TRBD1 (6 bases). Trimming cost V 0 bases and J 0 bases, with 12 bases left between them. Germline CDR1 SGHVS, CDR2 FNYEAQ. This CDR3 is built from 18 residues. CDR3 nucleotides: TGTGCCAGCAGCTTAGCGCTGGACAGCTCCTCTGGGGCCAACGTCCTGACTTTC. This sequence encodes CASSLALDSSSGANVLTF.

This clone came up a few times. J is TRBJ2-1 and V is TRBV28; tentatively, D is TRBD2 (7 bases). The CDR3 contains 18 residues. The V gene's germline CDR1 is MDHEN and CDR2 SYDVKM. V was pared by 2 bases and J by 8 bases, with 25 bases between. The CDR3 reads CASSLPPRASEGGDEQFF. CDR3 nucleotide sequence: TGTGCCAGCAGTTTACCCCCTCGGGCTAGCGAGGGGGGGGATGAGCAGTTCTTC.

This chain links TRBV6-5 with TRBJ2-1; weak D call: TRBD2 (5 bases). Per the germline V gene, CDR1 is MNHEY and CDR2 is SVGAGI. The CDR3 has 14 amino acids. Trimming took off 2 bases at V and 3 bases at J, with 8 bases between the two ends. The CDR3 sequence: CASSYEGNYNEQFF. The CDR3 DNA is TGTGCCAGCAGTTACGAGGGCAACTACAATGAGCAGTTCTTC.

The V call is TRBV7-9, the J call TRBJ1-1, with D perhaps TRBD1 (5 bases). Germline V gene sequence: CDR1 SEHNR, CDR2 FQNEAQ (reference sequence). V was cut by 5 bases and J by 6 bases, with 16 bases left in between. The CDR3 is 14 residues long. The CDR3 sequence: CASSKDSIPPEAFF. The CDR3 nucleotides read TGTGCCAGCAGCAAAGACAGTATCCCTCCTGAAGCTTTCTTT. Drawing the rest from reference TRBV7-9 and TRBJ1-1, the complete variable domain is DTGVSQNPRHKITKRGQNVTFRCDPISEHNRLYWYRQTLGQGPEFLTYFQNEAQLEKSRLLSDRFSAERPKGSFSTLEIQRTEQGDSAMYLCASSKDSIPPEAFFGQGTRLTVV.

The chain joins TRBV4-1 to TRBJ1-2; D ambiguous. Germline CDR1 and CDR2: MGHRA and YSYEKL. V lost 4 bases to trimming and J lost 0 bases, with 6 bases between them. This CDR3 region has 13 residues. CDR3 amino acids: CASSPKSNYGYTF. The CDR3 bases are TGCGCCAGCAGCCCCAAATCTAACTATGGCTACACCTTC.

The chain recombines TRBV15 with TRBJ2-2; 7 bases match TRBD2. Unmatched junction bases numbered 15, after V lost 3 bases and J lost 2 bases. Germline V lookup: CDR1 LNHNV, CDR2 YYDKDF (reference sequence). The CDR3 runs 19 residues. The CDR3 here is CATSRTFLASGFNTGELFF. The CDR3 nucleotides are TGTGCCACCAGCAGGACCTTTTTAGCTAGCGGATTTAACACCGGGGAGCTGTTTTTT. Combining the CDR3 with reference TRBV15 and TRBJ2-2 gives the whole variable domain DAMVIQNPRYQVTQFGKPVTLSCSQTLNHNVMYWYQQKSSQAPKLLFHYYDKDFNNEADTPDNFQSRRPNTSFCFLDIRSPGLGDTAMYLCATSRTFLASGFNTGELFFGEGSRLTVL.

This clone has a handful of counts. The rearrangement links TRBV30 to TRBJ1-5; D remains ambiguous. From germline, CDR1 is GTSNPN and CDR2 SVGIG (reference sequence). V lost 3 bases, J lost 6 bases, and 12 bases lay in between. The CDR3 length is 13 residues. The CDR3, as DNA: TGTGCCTGGAGCCTAGGGAGCGGTCAGCCCCAGCATTTT. Translation gives CAWSLGSGQPQHF.

The rearrangement links TRBV5-1 to TRBJ2-3; 10 bases match TRBD2. CDR1 and CDR2 from the germline V gene are SGHRS and YFSETQ. Trimming cost V 4 bases and J 4 bases; bases outside gene matches: 9. CDR3 length: 16 residues. CDR3 nucleotide sequence: TGCGCCAGCAGCCCCCCACTAGCGGGATGGGCAGATACGCAGTATTTT. It encodes CASSPPLAGWADTQYF.

The chain carries TRBV27 and TRBJ1-1; D is ambiguous. The germline V gene encodes CDR1 MNHEY and CDR2 SMNVEV (reference sequence). V was cut by 2 bases and J by 6 bases, with 10 bases left in between. CDR3 length: 13 residues. The CDR3 nucleotides are TGTGCCAGCAGTTTACGAGGGTTTGCTGAAGCTTTCTTT. It specifies CASSLRGFAEAFF.

The chain is built from TRBV28 and TRBJ2-7; TRBD1 might be the D (6 bases). The CDR3 contains 16 residues. Trimming removed 1 base at V and 5 bases at J, with 18 bases between. CDR1 is MDHEN, CDR2 SYDVKM, per germline. CDR3 sequence (DNA): TGTGCCAGCAGTTTATCCCCACGAGGGGGTTTCGACGAGCAGTACTTC. Translating gives CASSLSPRGGFDEQYF.

The V and J genes are TRBV4-1 and TRBJ2-7; D unclear. CDR1 MGHRA and CDR2 YSYEKL come from the germline V gene. The CDR3 loop spans 14 amino acids. Trimming shortened V by 3 bases and J by 5 bases, and 14 bases separated the two germline ends. The CDR3: CASSQNQVGDEQYF. The DNA for the CDR3 is TGCGCCAGCAGCCAGAACCAGGTGGGTGACGAGCAGTACTTC.

This clone was seen more than once but under ten times. V is TRBV19 and J is TRBJ2-2; 14 nucleotides match TRBD2. The ends lost 6 bases at V and 3 bases at J; junction bases unmatched: 9. CDR3 size: 18 residues. Germline V gene sequence: CDR1 LNHDA, CDR2 SQIVND (reference sequence). CDR3 amino acids: CASRRGLAGGGYTGELFF. The CDR3, as DNA: TGTGCCAGTAGACGTGGACTAGCGGGAGGAGGGTACACCGGGGAGCTGTTTTTT.

This clone was found once. The DNA for the CDR3 is TGTGCCAGCAGTTTAGGTGGGAAGGAAATACAGGGCGCTCAGCCCCAGCATTTT. This translates into CASSLGGKEIQGAQPQHF. V and J are TRBV28 and TRBJ1-5; perhaps TRBD1 as D (6 bases). V was cut by 2 bases and J by 6 bases, with 23 bases left in between. Germline loops: CDR1 MDHEN, CDR2 SYDVKM. This CDR3 comprises 18 residues. The complete variable domain, with remaining parts taken from reference TRBV28 and TRBJ1-5, reads DVKVTQSSRYLVKRTGEKVFLECVQDMDHENMFWYRQDPGLGLRLIYFSYDVKMKEKGDIPEGYSVSREKKERFSLILESASTNQTSMYLCASSLGGKEIQGAQPQHFGDGTRLSIL.

The V and J genes are TRBV2 and TRBJ2-7; weak D call: TRBD1 (6 bases). This CDR3 has 13 residues. Trimming pared 7 bases from V and 2 bases from J, leaving 12 bases between. Germline loops: CDR1 SNHLY, CDR2 FYNNEI. The CDR3 is CASKTGGPYEQYF. The CDR3 DNA follows: TGTGCCAGCAAGACAGGAGGCCCCTACGAGCAGTACTTC.

The V and J genes are TRBV28 and TRBJ1-2, with D perhaps matching TRBD1 (5 bases). Germline values: CDR1 MDHEN, CDR2 SYDVKM. CDR3 length equals 15 residues. The V end was cut by 4 bases, the J end by 3 bases, with 15 bases between. CDR3: CASSSNPGKYYGYTF. The CDR3 DNA sequence: TGTGCCAGCAGTTCTAACCCAGGGAAATACTATGGCTACACCTTC.

In its sample, this clone was seen once. This chain links TRBV11-2 with TRBJ1-4; 7 nucleotides line up with TRBD1. V shed 4 bases and J 8 bases; nucleotides not matched to a gene: 7. The CDR3 totals 14 residues. The germline V gene encodes CDR1 SGHAT and CDR2 FQNNGV. The CDR3 DNA reads as TGTGCCAGCAGCTCTGACAGGGCCCGAGAAAAACTGTTTTTT. Amino acids: CASSSDRAREKLFF.

The genes are TRBV27 and TRBJ2-7; possible D gene TRBD2, 6 bases. This CDR3 comprises 17 residues. Looked up from germline, CDR1 is MNHEY and CDR2 is SMNVEV (reference sequence). Trimming took 5 bases from V and 0 from J, leaving 20 bases between them. The CDR3 bases are TGTGCCAGCAGTCCCACACCTACTAGCCGGAGCTCCTACGAGCAGTACTTC. Protein sequence: CASSPTPTSRSSYEQYF.

The rearrangement uses TRBV28 and TRBJ2-1, with D perhaps TRBD1 (6 bases). CDR3 length: 13 residues. CDR1 is MDHEN, CDR2 SYDVKM, per germline. V gave up 7 bases and J gave up 3 bases, with 10 bases separating them. The CDR3 bases are TGTGCCAGCACCGGCAGGGGCTACAATGAGCAGTTCTTC. Translation gives CASTGRGYNEQFF.

This chain joins TRBV28 and TRBJ1-5, with a tentative D call TRBD1 (5 bases). Germline V gene lookup returns CDR1 MDHEN and CDR2 SYDVKM. The ends were cut back, 7 bases at V and 7 bases at J, with 11 bases in the middle. The CDR3 contains 12 residues. The CDR3 DNA is TGTGCCAGCACCCTTAGGGGACAGCCCCAGCATTTT. Amino acid sequence: CASTLRGQPQHF.

The rearrangement uses TRBV5-1 and TRBJ2-2, with D possibly matching TRBD1 (6 bases). CDR1 is SGHRS, CDR2 YFSETQ, per germline. Deletions cut 3 bases from V and 6 bases from J, with 9 bases between. The CDR3 is 13 amino acids. CDR3 loop: CASSSQGPGELFF. The CDR3 DNA is TGCGCCAGCAGCTCACAGGGCCCCGGGGAGCTGTTTTTT.